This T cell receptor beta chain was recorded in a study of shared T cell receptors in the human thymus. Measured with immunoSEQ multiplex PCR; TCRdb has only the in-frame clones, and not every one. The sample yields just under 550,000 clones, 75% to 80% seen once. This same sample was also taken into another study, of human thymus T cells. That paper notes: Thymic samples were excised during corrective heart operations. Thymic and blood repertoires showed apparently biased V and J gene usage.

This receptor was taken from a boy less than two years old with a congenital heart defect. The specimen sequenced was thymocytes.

The DNA of the CDR3 is TGTGCTAGTGGTTTGGTGGGACAGCCCAATCAGCCCCAGCATTTT. Amino acids: CASGLVGQPNQPQHF. This sequence joins TRBV12-5 and TRBJ1-5, with 7 bases matching TRBD1. This CDR3 has 15 residues. V shed 0 bases and J 3 bases; nucleotides not matched to a gene: 2. Germline V gene data show CDR1 as LGHNT and CDR2 as FRNRAP. The full variable domain, completed using reference TRBV12-5 and TRBJ1-5, is DARVTQTPRHKVTEMGQEVTMRCQPILGHNTVFWYRQTMMQGLELLAYFRNRAPLDDSGMPKDRFSAEMPDATLATLKIQPSEPRDSAVYFCASGLVGQPNQPQHFGDGTRLSIL.